Included here is one TCR beta chain sequence, with context. The data belong to a study of shared clonotypes between healthy human individuals. The assay was immunoSEQ multiplex PCR, and TCRdb's table has in-frame clones only and misses some. The sample lists roughly 2 million clones, 90% to 97% seen once, with roughly 0.13% in the top ten. CDR3 length: 13 amino acids. The sequencing sample was made of naive CD4+ T cells sorted from blood. Subset denoted: CD45RA+ positively selected. The source of this sequence is a man between 18 and 35 years old in good health. The J gene is TRBJ1-6, the V gene TRBV21-1; no check of the table's D call, TRBD1, against the DNA was made. TRBV21-1 is a known pseudogene. CDR3 nucleotide sequence: TGTGCCAGCAGCAGACAGGGTTTTTCACCCCTCCACTTT. Its translation is CASSRQGFSPLHF.